This TCR beta chain was recorded in a study of blood T cell repertoires in COVID-19 (dated by TCRdb to between 2020 and 2021). At the level of the whole study: Samples covering the acute and convalescent phases of COVID-19 were provided by collaborators in the United States, Italy and Spain. The prospective study material was composed of cDNA or gDNA derived from T cells, B-cell-depleted T cells, or PBMCs. Subjects who had been exposed to COVID-19, were actively infected with it, or had recovered from it provided the deeply sampled blood TCRbeta repertoires that made up the dataset. The repertoires were released in a freely available public database intended as a resource for research on the immune response to SARS-CoV-2. Samples were obtained from the ongoing ImmuneRACE study (first 160 participants) and from 1,000 to 1,500 subjects provided by 6 global collaborators. A de-identified subject ID, COVID-19 status, age in years and sex were almost always included in the sample metadata. Where available, HLA class I and class II types were taken from metadata supplied by the sample provider and were not determined by assay-based typing. Broader findings and caveats from the paper: How much clinical and demographic metadata was included differed by source and by participant, and the metadata was provided uncurated.

Concerning this clone itself: It has no known antigen specificity. Base qualities are not recorded, but no much larger clone differs from it by a single base.

The immunoSEQ Assay, a bias-controlled multiplex PCR, was used to amplify TCRbeta CDR3 regions from genomic DNA. For the original study's pipeline: The number of nucleated cells in each sample was estimated from the amplification of reference gene primers within the assay. To quantify the absolute abundance of each unique TCRbeta CDR3 rearrangement, sequence reads were collapsed and filtered. Productive Simpson clonality was computed per sample as the square root of Simpson's diversity index over productive rearrangements. TCRdb provides this immuneACCESS table in a form limited to in-frame rearrangements. Some clones are lacking; in checked studies, under half of them reflect an unresolved V gene, and why the rest are absent is not known. That table furnishes V, J and clone size, whereas the DNA furnished D and trimming. The sample table records some 150,000 clones; around four fifths of these occur just once. The biggest ten clones account for 6.2% of the sample.

Participants in the prospective study were aged roughly 18 to 100 years, lived in more than 20 United States geographic areas, and enrolled through a virtual design. In the prospective study, participants were assigned to cohorts based on the clinical history participants reported in a screening survey and a study questionnaire. Recovered participants in ImmuneRACE Cohort 3 were defined by two consecutive negative NP/OP PCR tests, clearance by a healthcare professional, or resolution of symptoms. In the prospective study, whole blood, serum and a nasopharyngeal or oropharyngeal swab were collected from each participant by mobile phlebotomists. Participants in the prospective study had the option to provide additional blood draws and questionnaires over an approximately 2-month period. Before DNA extraction, prospective study blood samples were shipped either frozen or at room temperature. The sequenced sample was PBMCs or T cells enriched from blood (not recorded which). The TCR comes from a middle-aged woman who had recovered from COVID-19.

The DNA is TGTGCCAGTAGTATGATCCAGTATAGCAATCAGCCCCAGCATTTT. This translates into CASSMIQYSNQPQHF. Here the chain combines TRBV19 and TRBJ1-5; the D gene is unclear. Based on the germline V gene (reference sequence), the CDR1 and CDR2 sequences are LNHDA and SQIVND. The CDR3 measures 15 amino acids from cysteine to phenylalanine. Of the read, only the CDR3 DNA is kept; its 45 bases are in frame from base 1. The germline ends are 9 bases apart after V is trimmed by 3 bases and J by 0 bases.